This TCR beta chain was sequenced during a study of shared clonotypes between healthy human individuals. Regarding the study as a whole: Few donors restricted represented genetic and exposure-history diversity. For naive CD4 cells, around 5% of clonotypes were shared across a handful of donors. When compared with the clonotypes that were shared by all four sorted-subset donors, the non-shared clonotypes turned out to have lower generation probabilities.

Each replicate PCR on the sorted subsets used 200 to 250 ng DNA (around 30,000 T cell genomes). Profiled with immunoSEQ multiplex PCR; TCRdb holds only in-frame clones, not every one. The table lists millions of clones, about 95% of them singletons, with 1.1% in the top ten. The CDR3 runs to 15 residues. V trimming: 6 bases; J trimming: 2 bases; junction bases outside the gene matches: 4. Germline loops: CDR1 SNHLY, CDR2 FYNNEI. Terminally differentiated effector memory CD45RA+ cells were left out of the naive CD8 fraction, which was CD45RO-negative and positively selected for CCR7. Notes on this clone: Its antigen is not identified.

This TCR was sampled from a man between 18 and 35 years old in good health. V is TRBV2 and J is TRBJ2-1; TRBD1 matches 10 bases. Specimen: naive CD8+ T cells sorted from blood. This CDR3 reads CASRAGQGTYNEQFF. The DNA for the CDR3 is TGTGCCAGCAGGGCGGGACAGGGGACCTACAATGAGCAGTTCTTC.